This T cell receptor (beta chain) was observed in a study of T cell repertoires in cytomegalovirus infection. Study in general: Well-studied HLA-B-restricted epitopes and recently identified HLA-C-restricted epitopes of CMV were both used in the study. Public TCR beta signatures marked donors with CMV infection and the matching HLA. Findings and limits, study-wide: HLA-C-restricted CMV-specific TCR beta clonotypes were dominant in the ex vivo response.

As regards this clonotype: Its antigen is undetermined.

From the reads, TCRdb called clonotypes with MiXCR, one entry per CDR3 protein. The sample consists of around 300,000 distinct CDR3 sequences, 22% of them appearing once. Germline assignment: CDR1 SGHDN and CDR2 FVKESK. This CDR3 region has 16 residues. The germline V and J ends were trimmed by 4 bases and 1 base, with 16 bases remaining between them. The origin of this receptor is a human donor in good health (CMV status not recorded). Some clones in this sample may be carry-over from other donors' samples. The sequenced sample was cultured PBMCs, obtained from culture after CMV antigen stimulation. This rearrangement joins TRBV14 to TRBJ1-1; perhaps TRBD1 as D (6 bases). In DNA, the CDR3 is TGTGCCAGCAGCCGAGATACCGGGACAACGAACACTGAAGCTTTCTTT. This codes for CASSRDTGTTNTEAFF.